A single sample gave rise to the 27 T cell receptor beta chains below, sequenced in a study of blood T cell repertoires in COVID-19. TCRdb's table, derived via immunoSEQ multiplex PCR, lists solely in-frame clones and lacks some. The sample holds some 180,000 clones, 83% seen once. Sequencing was performed on peripheral blood. The origin of the receptors is a woman aged 80 or older with acute or convalescent COVID-19.

The chain carries TRBV7-2 and TRBJ2-1, with 7 bases that match TRBD2. V lost 1 base and J lost 2; bases outside the gene matches: 11. This CDR3 contains 18 residues. Germline loops: CDR1 SGHTA, CDR2 FQGNSA. The CDR3 sequence is CASSLVLFGGLAYNEQFF. CDR3 nucleotides: TGTGCCAGCAGCTTAGTTTTGTTTGGCGGACTAGCCTACAATGAGCAGTTCTTC.

The chain recombines TRBV21-1 with TRBJ1-2. TRBV21-1 is described as a pseudogene. The CDR3 length is 13 residues. The CDR3 region is CASSKARHYGYTF. The CDR3 DNA reads TGTGCCAGCAGCAAAGCGCGGCACTATGGCTACACCTTC.

V gene TRBV28 combines with J gene TRBJ1-1; 12 bases map to TRBD1. The CDR3 totals 15 residues. V trimming: 5 bases; J trimming: 6 bases; junction bases outside the gene matches: 7. Germline loops: CDR1 MDHEN, CDR2 SYDVKM. CDR3 DNA sequence: TGTGCCAGCAGTCCATTAGGGACAGGGGGCGCTGAAGCTTTCTTT. Its translation is CASSPLGTGGAEAFF.

In its sample, this clone was seen a few times. The rearrangement links TRBV6-5 to TRBJ1-1; D possibly corresponds to TRBD1 (6 bases). The CDR3 is 14 amino acids. Germline V CDR1 and CDR2: MNHEY, SVGAGI. The V and J ends lost 2 bases and 8 bases respectively, with 15 bases between them. In DNA form, the CDR3 reads TGTGCCAGCAGTTACCTTATTACCGGGACAGAAGCTTTCTTT. It is translated as CASSYLITGTEAFF.

V is TRBV28 and J is TRBJ2-3, with 8 bases fitting TRBD2. CDR3 length: 16 amino acids. The V gene's germline CDR1 is MDHEN and CDR2 SYDVKM. Trimming took 4 bases from V and 2 from J; bases not matched to a gene: 8. Written as DNA, the CDR3 is TGTGCCAGCAGTTCCCCGGGGGGGAGCTACACAGATACGCAGTATTTT. It specifies CASSSPGGSYTDTQYF.

The chain joins TRBV13 to TRBJ1-1; D is perhaps TRBD1 (5 bases). Germline loops: CDR1 PRHDT, CDR2 FYEKMQ (reference sequence). Deletions cut 2 bases from V and 4 bases from J, with 8 bases between. The CDR3 contains 13 residues. The CDR3 bases are TGTGCCAGCAGCTTATCACAGGTCACTGAAGCTTTCTTT. It encodes CASSLSQVTEAFF.

This rearrangement joins TRBV3-1 (or the pseudogene TRBV3-2) to TRBJ1-3; no firm D call. The germline CDR1 and CDR2 sequences are LGHDT and YNNKEL (reference sequence). With 1 base removed from V and 2 bases from J, the gap between germline ends came to 9 bases. This CDR3 is 15 amino acids long. CDR3 protein: CASSQVSGTGNTIYF. The CDR3 bases are TGTGCCAGCAGCCAAGTATCCGGGACTGGAAACACCATATATTTT.

This chain joins TRBV11-2 and TRBJ1-2, with D hard to call. The CDR3 totals 13 residues. V dropped 5 bases and J dropped 0 bases, with 7 bases sitting between them. Germline-derived CDR1 and CDR2 are SGHAT and FQNNGV. CDR3 loop: CASSHSTNYGYTF. For the CDR3, the DNA is TGTGCCAGCAGCCACTCGACTAACTATGGCTACACCTTC.

In this sample, this clone turned up once. The CDR3 DNA is TGCGCCAGCAGCTTGGCCGGGGGGGAAGAGACCCAGTACTTC. Protein: CASSLAGGEETQYF. This rearrangement joins TRBV5-1 to TRBJ2-5; 8 bases are shared with TRBD2. Trimming at V came to 0 bases and at J to 3 bases, leaving 1 base not matched to a gene. CDR3 length equals 14 residues. CDR1 and CDR2 from the germline V gene are SGHRS and YFSETQ.

This rearrangement joins TRBV7-9 to TRBJ2-2; the D gene is possibly TRBD1 (6 bases). The CDR3 runs to 15 residues. The V end was cut by 2 bases, the J end by 1 base, with 8 bases between. Germline V CDR1 and CDR2: SEHNR, FQNEAQ (reference sequence). The CDR3 DNA sequence: TGTGCCAGCAGCTTAAACAGGGTGAACACCGGGGAGCTGTTTTTT. As protein: CASSLNRVNTGELFF.

This clone has just a few counts. The J gene is TRBJ1-5, the V gene TRBV6-5; D is uncertain. CDR3 length equals 12 residues. The V gene lost 4 bases and the J gene lost 3 bases, with 4 bases spanning the gap. Germline lookup yields CDR1 MNHEY and CDR2 SVGAGI. CDR3 residues: CASSSYNQPQHF. The CDR3 DNA reads as TGTGCCAGCAGTTCCTACAATCAGCCCCAGCATTTT.

The CDR3 DNA is TGTGCCAGCAGCCCGACAGGGAACTATGGCTACACCTTC. Translation: CASSPTGNYGYTF. The V gene is TRBV6-5, the J gene TRBJ1-2; TRBD1 matches at 7 bases. CDR3 size: 13 residues. Trimming cost V 6 bases and J 2 bases; bases outside gene matches: 3. Germline V gives CDR1 MNHEY, CDR2 SVGAGI.

J is TRBJ2-5 and V is TRBV6-5; 9 bases fit TRBD2. Germline assignment: CDR1 MNHEY and CDR2 SVGAGI. There are 14 residues in the CDR3. V shed 10 bases, J shed 1 base, and the junction held 7 bases outside the gene matches. CDR3 nucleotides: TGTGCCACCCGGACGACTAGCGGCCAAGAGACCCAGTACTTC. Protein: CATRTTSGQETQYF.

The rearrangement links TRBV19 to TRBJ1-1, with 10 bases matching TRBD1. Trimming at V came to 4 bases and at J to 12 bases, leaving 8 bases not matched to a gene. The CDR3 is 13 residues long. Germline V gene data show CDR1 as LNHDA and CDR2 as SQIVND (reference sequence). The DNA of the CDR3 is TGTGCCAGTAGTAGGACAGGGGGTGGTTTAACTTTCTTT. As protein: CASSRTGGGLTFF.

This rearrangement joins TRBV2 to TRBJ1-2, with D unresolved. CDR1 SNHLY and CDR2 FYNNEI come from the germline V gene. The CDR3 is 16 amino acids. The ends were cut back, 5 bases at V and 2 bases at J, with 18 bases in the middle. In DNA form, the CDR3 reads TGTGCCAGCAGTCAGGACTCAGCGGTCGCGAACTATGGCTACACCTTC. As protein: CASSQDSAVANYGYTF.

The rearrangement joins TRBV19 to TRBJ2-2; weak D call: TRBD1 (6 bases). The V end lost 7 bases, the J end lost 1 base, and 10 bases lay between the germline ends. Germline CDR1 reads LNHDA; CDR2 reads SQIVND (reference sequence). The CDR3 is made up of 14 amino acids. CDR3 region: CASTLQGNTGELFF. For the CDR3, the DNA is TGTGCCAGTACCCTACAGGGGAACACCGGGGAGCTGTTTTTT.

This chain uses TRBV2 with TRBJ1-2, with TRBD1 identical over 8 bases. The CDR3 is made up of 15 amino acids. The germline V gene has CDR1 SNHLY and CDR2 FYNNEI. The trim removed 5 bases at V and 7 bases at J, leaving 12 bases unmatched. CDR3 loop: CASSHQTGEGAGYTF. The CDR3 DNA reads as TGTGCCAGCAGTCACCAGACAGGGGAGGGGGCTGGCTACACCTTC. The full variable domain, with the rest looked up from reference TRBV2 and TRBJ1-2, is EPEVTQTPSHQVTQMGQEVILRCVPISNHLYFYWYRQILGQKVEFLVSFYNNEISEKSEIFDDQFSVERPDGSNFTLKIRSTKLEDSAMYFCASSHQTGEGAGYTFGSGTRLTVV.

V and J are TRBV11-2 and TRBJ1-1; D is uncertain. The CDR3 extends over 13 amino acids. Germline V gene lookup returns CDR1 SGHAT and CDR2 FQNNGV. V was cut by 1 base and J by 5 bases, with 8 bases left in between. DNA of the CDR3: TGTGCCAGCAGCTTAGTAGGCGGGACTGAAGCTTTCTTT. Amino acid sequence: CASSLVGGTEAFF.

The rearrangement joins TRBV10-2 to TRBJ2-3, with TRBD2 identical over 8 bases. This CDR3 comprises 16 residues. Germline CDR1 reads WSHSY; CDR2 reads SAAADI. V shed 4 bases, J shed 1 base, and the junction held 7 bases outside the gene matches. The CDR3 nucleotides read TGCGCCAGCAGTGTTCTTTCGGGGGGGGGCACAGATACGCAGTATTTT. This encodes CASSVLSGGGTDTQYF.

This rearrangement joins TRBV9 to TRBJ2-5; D gene unclear. The ends were cut back, 4 bases at V and 2 bases at J, with 12 bases in the middle. This CDR3 comprises 14 residues. The germline CDR1 and CDR2 sequences are SGDLS and YYNGEE. The CDR3 here is CASSPSGIQETQYF. The DNA for the CDR3 is TGTGCCAGCAGCCCTTCAGGTATTCAAGAGACCCAGTACTTC.

The chain joins TRBV5-1 to TRBJ1-4, with TRBD1 identical over 7 bases. Per germline, CDR1 SGHRS and CDR2 YFSETQ. The V and J ends lost 3 bases and 4 bases, in that order; junction bases with no gene match: 6. This CDR3 is 15 amino acids long. CDR3: CASSSQTGINEKLFF. CDR3 nucleotide sequence: TGCGCCAGCAGCTCCCAGACAGGGATTAATGAAAAACTGTTTTTT.

This clone was observed a single time. This sequence joins TRBV6-5 and TRBJ1-5; 9 bases align to TRBD1. This CDR3 contains 14 residues. The V gene end was trimmed by 2 bases and the J gene end by 5 bases; junction bases not matched to a gene: 1. Germline V lookup: CDR1 MNHEY, CDR2 SVGAGI. As DNA, the CDR3 is TGTGCCAGCAGTTACGGACAGGGGTATCAGCCCCAGCATTTT. Amino acids: CASSYGQGYQPQHF.

This rearrangement joins TRBV30 to TRBJ2-1, with 11 bases that match TRBD2. The germline gives CDR1 GTSNPN, CDR2 SVGIG (reference sequence). CDR3 size: 14 residues. The trim removed 6 bases at V and 7 bases at J, leaving 8 bases unmatched. In DNA form, the CDR3 reads TGTGCCTGTCGACTAGCGGGGCTTGGGAATGAGCAGTTCTTC. It translates to CACRLAGLGNEQFF.

The chain carries TRBV6-5 and TRBJ1-2; the D gene is possibly TRBD1 (6 bases). This CDR3 comprises 14 residues. V was trimmed by 10 bases and J by 2 bases, leaving 17 bases between them. CDR1 and CDR2 from the germline V gene are MNHEY and SVGAGI. The CDR3 protein is CATRTLDRNYGYTF. Written as DNA, the CDR3 is TGTGCCACCCGGACCTTGGACAGAAACTATGGCTACACCTTC.

The chain recombines TRBV29-1 with TRBJ2-1; the D gene is possibly TRBD2 (5 bases). Trimming pared 6 bases from V and 7 bases from J, leaving 19 bases between. The CDR3 has 14 residues. Germline CDR1 and CDR2: SQVTM and ANQGSEA. CDR3 sequence reads: CSVASGAKVNEQFF. CDR3 DNA sequence: TGCAGCGTGGCAAGCGGTGCCAAGGTAAATGAGCAGTTCTTC.

The rearrangement joins TRBV6-5 to TRBJ1-4; 9 bases match TRBD1. CDR1 and CDR2 from the germline V gene are MNHEY and SVGAGI. J gave up 7 bases and V 6 bases, and 9 bases lay outside the gene matches. The CDR3 consists of 15 residues. CDR3 sequence (DNA): TGTGCCAGCAGCGCCACCGGGACAGGGCTTGAAAAACTGTTTTTT. Its translation: CASSATGTGLEKLFF.

The table lists this clone with a few counts. The J gene is TRBJ1-3, the V gene TRBV4-1; D uncertain. V lost 1 base to trimming and J lost 1 base, with 17 bases between them. Germline loops: CDR1 MGHRA, CDR2 YSYEKL. This CDR3 spans 18 amino acids. The CDR3 DNA reads TGCGCCAGCAGCCAAGGGATTTTAAGGAGGGTTTCTGGAAACACCATATATTTT. It encodes CASSQGILRRVSGNTIYF.